These 15 T cell receptor beta chains came from one sample sequenced in a study of early T cells in non-severe SARS-CoV-2 infection. TCRdb passed the 5' RACE reads through MiXCR, listing each CDR3 protein once. The profile shows tens of thousands of distinct CDR3 sequences, 9.5% to 15% of them singletons. The sample in question was whole blood, obtained at baseline. Every receptor here comes from an adult who was a healthcare worker with PCR-confirmed SARS-CoV-2 infection or an uninfected control (not recorded which). The donor label of this sample is uncertain.

This clonotype was recorded a few times. The genes are TRBV18 and TRBJ2-7, with TRBD1 matching over 7 bases. The germline V gene encodes CDR1 KGHSH and CDR2 LQKENI. V shed 3 bases, J shed 7 bases, and the junction held 6 bases outside the gene matches. This CDR3 has 13 amino acids. CDR3 nucleotide sequence: TGTGCCAGCTCACCCGCCGGGACAGCTGAGCAGTACGTC. This encodes CASSPAGTAEQYV.

The rearrangement links TRBV11-3 to TRBJ2-3; either TRBD1 or TRBD2 may supply D (5 bases each). Trimming removed 5 bases from V and 2 bases from J, with 11 bases in between. CDR3 length equals 14 residues. Germline CDR1 is SGHNT and CDR2 is YENEEA. CDR3 bases: TGTGCCAGCAGCAAGGGACGGGTCACAGATACGCAGTATTTT. Its translation is CASSKGRVTDTQYF.

There are a few counts of this clonotype. The CDR3 loop is CASSLAGAANTDTQYF. DNA for the CDR3: TGTGCCAGCAGCTTGGCGGGGGCGGCAAACACAGATACGCAGTATTTT. The V call is TRBV5-6, the J call TRBJ2-3; tentatively, D is TRBD1 or TRBD2 (6 bases each). Germline V lookup: CDR1 SGHDT, CDR2 YYEEEE. Deletions cut 0 bases from V and 2 bases from J, with 13 bases between. The CDR3 sequence is 16 residues long.

This clonotype was counted only a few times. V and J are TRBV5-4 and TRBJ2-5; D unclear. Trimming removed 1 base at V and 4 bases at J, with 17 bases between. CDR1 SGHNT and CDR2 YYREEE come from the germline V gene (reference sequence). The CDR3 loop spans 16 amino acids. The CDR3 DNA follows: TGTGCCAGCAGCTTGTGGCGACACTCGACTGGAGAGACCCAGTACTTC. It translates to CASSLWRHSTGETQYF.

The J gene is TRBJ1-6, the V gene TRBV12-3 or TRBV12-4, with no clear D. This CDR3 spans 14 amino acids. V lost 3 bases, J lost 7 bases, and 10 bases lay in between. The CDR3 is CASSFGSANSPLHF. CDR3 coding DNA: TGTGCCAGCAGTTTCGGCAGCGCCAATTCACCCCTCCACTTT.

The chain recombines TRBV7-9 with TRBJ2-1; possibly TRBD1 for D (6 bases). The CDR3 covers 12 residues. CDR1 is SEHNR and CDR2 is FQNEAQ in the germline V gene (reference sequence). Trimming cost V 8 bases and J 10 bases, with 15 bases left between them. The CDR3 coding sequence is TGTGCCAGCCGGCAGGGGATGAACGAGCAGTTCTTC. It codes for CASRQGMNEQFF.

The DNA of the CDR3 is TGCAGCGTCGCTCGGGACAGCAGCAATCAGCCCCAGCATTTT. It codes for CSVARDSSNQPQHF. V usage is TRBV29-1 and J usage is TRBJ1-5, with 7 positions matching TRBD1. With V trimmed by 6 bases and J by 1 base, 6 bases remained unmatched. Germline loops: CDR1 SQVTM, CDR2 ANQGSEA. This CDR3 region has 14 residues.

Concerning this clonotype: The junction differs from germline at one of its ends, possibly a read error. This chain links TRBV2 with TRBJ2-1; D assignment may be TRBD1 or TRBD2 (5 bases each). CDR3 length: 13 amino acids. The germline gives CDR1 SNHLY, CDR2 FYNNEI. This CDR3 is CASSAARGNDQFF. The CDR3 nucleotides read TGTGCCAGCAGTGCTGCGAGGGGCAATGATCAGTTCTTC.

This clonotype was recorded many times. The rearrangement uses TRBV3-1 and TRBJ2-5; 12 nucleotides agree with TRBD2. Germline CDR1 LGHDT, CDR2 YNNKEL (reference sequence). This CDR3 spans 16 amino acids. J was trimmed by 4 bases and V by 1 base; bases with no gene match: 4. The CDR3 DNA reads as TGTGCCAGCAGCCAAGGGCCGGGACTAGCGGGAGAGACCCAGTACTTC. This codes for CASSQGPGLAGETQYF.

This clonotype was seen only a few times. The chain uses TRBV20-1 and TRBJ2-3; D uncertain. Trimming shortened V by 6 bases and J by 1 base, and 8 bases separated the two germline ends. This CDR3 contains 12 residues. The germline gives CDR1 DFQATT, CDR2 SNEGSKA (reference sequence). The CDR3, as DNA: TGCAGTGCGGGCCGGGGCACAGATACGCAGTATTTT. This sequence encodes CSAGRGTDTQYF.

This clonotype was observed many times. The chain joins TRBV27 to TRBJ2-3, with D possibly TRBD2 on 6 matching bases. The CDR3 runs 15 residues. With 3 bases removed from V and 4 bases from J, the gap between germline ends came to 14 bases. The germline gives CDR1 MNHEY, CDR2 SMNVEV (reference sequence). CDR3 in DNA: TGTGCCAGCAGTTTGCGGGATCCCGGATCAGATACGCAGTATTTT. It specifies CASSLRDPGSDTQYF.

The chain has TRBV12-3 or TRBV12-4 and TRBJ1-6; TRBD1 is a possible D gene (5 bases). The V end was cut by 3 bases, the J end by 10 bases, with 16 bases between. This CDR3 region has 15 residues. This chain's CDR3 is CASSFPGLGVSPLHF. For the CDR3, the DNA is TGTGCCAGCAGTTTCCCAGGGCTGGGAGTGTCACCCCTCCACTTT.

This clonotype was picked up a small number of times. The chain combines TRBV20-1 with TRBJ2-1; 11 bases are a match to TRBD1. CDR1 is DFQATT and CDR2 is SNEGSKA in the germline V gene (reference sequence). Trimming at V came to 0 bases and at J to 7 bases, leaving 8 bases not matched to a gene. CDR3 length: 16 amino acids. CDR3 residues: CSARDSDRGQGNEQFF. The CDR3 DNA sequence: TGCAGTGCTAGAGACTCGGACAGGGGGCAGGGGAATGAGCAGTTCTTC.

This clonotype was seen at least ten times. The chain joins TRBV6-4 to TRBJ1-1, with a possible D match to TRBD1 (5 bases). With 3 bases removed from V and 5 bases from J, the gap between germline ends came to 10 bases. Germline lookup yields CDR1 MRHNA and CDR2 SNTAGT. This CDR3 is 13 amino acids long. The CDR3 DNA follows: TGTGCCAGCAGTGAAGATAGGGGTACTGAAGCTTTCTTT. As protein: CASSEDRGTEAFF.

CDR3 in DNA: TGCGCCACCCTTATTACTAGCGGGGTGTTCTCCTACGAGCAGTACGTC. It encodes CATLITSGVFSYEQYV. The chain joins TRBV10-1 to TRBJ2-7; 10 bases agree with TRBD2. Trimming took 10 bases from V and 0 from J; bases not matched to a gene: 12. This CDR3 is 16 amino acids long. Germline CDR1 WNHNN, CDR2 SYGVQD (reference sequence).